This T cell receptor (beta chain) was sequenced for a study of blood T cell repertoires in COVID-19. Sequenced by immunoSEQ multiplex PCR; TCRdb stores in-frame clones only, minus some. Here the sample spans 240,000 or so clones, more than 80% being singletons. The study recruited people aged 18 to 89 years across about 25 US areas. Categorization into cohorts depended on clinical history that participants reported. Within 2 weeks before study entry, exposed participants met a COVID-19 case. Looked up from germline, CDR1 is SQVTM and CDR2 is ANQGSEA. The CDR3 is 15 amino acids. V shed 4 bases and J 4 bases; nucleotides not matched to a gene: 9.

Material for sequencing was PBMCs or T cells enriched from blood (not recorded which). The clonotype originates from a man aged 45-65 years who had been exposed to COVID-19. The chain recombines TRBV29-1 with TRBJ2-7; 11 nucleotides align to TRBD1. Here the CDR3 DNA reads TGCAGCGTTGGTCTCTCGGGACAGGGGGTTTACGAGCAGTACTTC. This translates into CSVGLSGQGVYEQYF.